This passage covers 21 T cell receptor beta chains from one sample sequenced in a study of blood T cell repertoires in COVID-19. Method: immunoSEQ multiplex PCR; TCRdb's copy keeps in-frame clones and lacks some. This sample has around 130,000 clones, with 86% found just once. Input material: PBMCs or T cells enriched from blood (not recorded which). These receptors were obtained from a woman in her fifties or sixties who had recovered from COVID-19.

The chain couples TRBV29-1 to TRBJ2-7; 12 bases agree with TRBD2. CDR3 length equals 13 residues. Trimming at V came to 4 bases and at J to 4 bases, leaving 2 bases not matched to a gene. Germline V gene lookup returns CDR1 SQVTM and CDR2 ANQGSEA. The CDR3 sequence: CSVGTSGEYEQYF. The CDR3 nucleotides are TGCAGCGTTGGGACTAGCGGGGAGTACGAGCAGTACTTC.

This chain joins TRBV9 and TRBJ2-3, with D tentatively TRBD2 (5 bases). From germline, CDR1 is SGDLS and CDR2 YYNGEE. V was trimmed by 2 bases and J by 2 bases, leaving 9 bases between them. The CDR3 is 14 amino acids. The CDR3, as DNA: TGTGCCAGCAGCGTGAGGGCAGCCACAGATACGCAGTATTTT. Its translation is CASSVRAATDTQYF.

The rearrangement uses TRBV9 and TRBJ2-1; D is possibly TRBD2 (6 bases). The CDR3 sequence is 15 residues long. The germline CDR1 and CDR2 sequences are SGDLS and YYNGEE. V was cut by 4 bases and J by 4 bases, with 15 bases left in between. Written as DNA, the CDR3 is TGTGCCAGCAGCTCGCGTTCCGGGGGTTACAATGAGCAGTTCTTC. It yields the protein CASSSRSGGYNEQFF.

The V call is TRBV7-9, the J call TRBJ2-6, with D unclear. The length of the CDR3 is 17 residues. V gave up 5 bases and J gave up 0 bases, with 14 bases separating them. The germline gives CDR1 SEHNR, CDR2 FQNEAQ (reference sequence). The CDR3 here is CASSPIRGGSGANVLTF. Here the CDR3 DNA reads TGTGCCAGCAGCCCGATCCGAGGTGGCTCTGGGGCCAACGTCCTGACTTTC.

The chain links TRBV6-5 to TRBJ1-5, with TRBD1 identical over 9 bases. V lost 2 bases and J lost 4; bases outside the gene matches: 0. This CDR3 is 14 amino acids long. CDR1 is MNHEY, CDR2 SVGAGI, per germline. The CDR3 is CASSYGTGNQPQHF. As DNA, the CDR3 is TGTGCCAGCAGTTACGGGACAGGGAATCAGCCCCAGCATTTT.

To note about this clone: Other DNA sequences in the sample encode the same CDR3. The genes are TRBV5-1 and TRBJ2-3; 12 bases match TRBD2. Looked up from germline, CDR1 is SGHRS and CDR2 is YFSETQ. CDR3 length: 14 residues. V dropped 4 bases and J dropped 6; count of bases not matched to a gene: 3. The CDR3 region has the DNA TGCGCCAGCAGCACCGGGACTAGCGGGGATACGCAGTATTTT. It codes for CASSTGTSGDTQYF. Based on the CDR3 plus reference TRBV5-1 and TRBJ2-3, the full variable domain is KAGVTQTPRYLIKTRGQQVTLSCSPISGHRSVSWYQQTPGQGLQFLFEYFSETQRNKGNFPGRFSGRQFSNSRSEMNVSTLELGDSALYLCASSTGTSGDTQYFGPGTRLTVL.

The genes are TRBV7-9 and TRBJ2-5, with TRBD1 matching over 10 bases. The CDR3 totals 14 residues. J gave up 3 bases and V 5 bases, and 3 bases lay outside the gene matches. Germline-derived CDR1 and CDR2 are SEHNR and FQNEAQ (reference sequence). In DNA form, the CDR3 reads TGTGCCAGCAGCAAGGGGACAGGGGAAGAGACCCAGTACTTC. Protein sequence: CASSKGTGEETQYF.

This chain links TRBV7-2 with TRBJ2-4; 8 bases map to TRBD1. With 1 base clipped from V and 5 bases from J, the junction kept 4 bases outside the gene matches. Per the germline V gene, CDR1 is SGHTA and CDR2 is FQGNSA. The CDR3 is 15 amino acids. CDR3 bases: TGTGCCAGCAGCTTAGGCAGGGGGCTGGAAAACATTCAGTACTTC. It codes for CASSLGRGLENIQYF. Full variable domain (outside the CDR3, taken from reference TRBV7-2 and TRBJ2-4): GAGVSQSPSNKVTEKGKDVELRCDPISGHTALYWYRQSLGQGLEFLIYFQGNSAPDKSGLPSDRFSAERTGGSVSTLTIQRTQQEDSAVYLCASSLGRGLENIQYFGAGTRLSVL.

The chain carries TRBV7-6 and TRBJ2-1; 8 bases match TRBD2. Unmatched junction bases numbered 11, after V lost 1 base and J lost 6 bases. The CDR3 consists of 17 residues. Per the germline V gene, CDR1 is SGHVS and CDR2 is FNYEAQ. This CDR3 is CASSLGWSGGGFNEQFF. The CDR3 bases are TGTGCCAGCAGCTTAGGGTGGTCGGGGGGGGGATTCAATGAGCAGTTCTTC.

The chain's CDR3 is CASSSPGQGPYGYTF. The CDR3 region has the DNA TGTGCCAGCAGCTCGCCGGGACAGGGGCCCTATGGCTACACCTTC. The J gene is TRBJ1-2, the V gene TRBV5-4, with 10 positions matching TRBD1. With 3 bases clipped from V and 4 bases from J, the junction kept 6 bases outside the gene matches. The CDR3 extends over 15 amino acids. The germline V gene has CDR1 SGHNT and CDR2 YYREEE (reference sequence).

V usage is TRBV5-1 and J usage is TRBJ2-1, with D possibly TRBD2 on 5 matching bases. The CDR3 has 12 amino acids. The germline CDR1 and CDR2 sequences are SGHRS and YFSETQ. Trimming shortened V by 0 bases and J by 10 bases, and 8 bases separated the two germline ends. CDR3 DNA sequence: TGCGCCAGCAGCTTGGTAGCGAAGGAGCAGTTCTTC. It yields the protein CASSLVAKEQFF.

The CDR3: CASSEPGGYNEQFF. The CDR3, as DNA: TGTGCCAGCAGTGAACCGGGAGGCTACAATGAGCAGTTCTTC. This chain links TRBV25-1 with TRBJ2-1, with TRBD2 matching over 7 bases. Germline CDR1 MGHDK, CDR2 SYGVNS. The CDR3 covers 14 residues. Trimming cost V 2 bases and J 3 bases; bases outside gene matches: 1.

The chain joins TRBV4-3 to TRBJ2-1; the match to TRBD2 covers 9 bases. Per the germline V gene, CDR1 is LGHNA and CDR2 is YSLEER. The junction had 7 bases not matched to a gene; V was cut back by 0 bases and J by 4 bases. The CDR3 totals 17 residues. The chain's CDR3 is CASSQERWTSAYNEQFF. As DNA, the CDR3 is TGCGCCAGCAGCCAAGAAAGATGGACTAGCGCTTACAATGAGCAGTTCTTC.

The chain combines TRBV7-6 with TRBJ2-7, with TRBD2 identical over 11 bases. V was clipped by 3 bases and J by 4 bases; unmatched bases: 5. In germline, CDR1 is SGHVS, CDR2 FNYEAQ. The CDR3 covers 15 residues. Here the CDR3 DNA reads TGTGCCAGCAGCTTGACTAGCGGGGTAGGGTACGAGCAGTACTTC. Residues: CASSLTSGVGYEQYF.

The chain carries TRBV9 and TRBJ2-7, with D tentatively TRBD2 (6 bases). Germline V gives CDR1 SGDLS, CDR2 YYNGEE. Trimming left V 1 base short and J 0 bases short, with 17 bases between. The CDR3 contains 17 residues. The CDR3 reads CASSVPTGTDSSYEQYF. CDR3 in DNA: TGTGCCAGCAGCGTACCAACCGGGACTGACAGCTCCTACGAGCAGTACTTC.

The rearrangement uses TRBV27 and TRBJ2-5, with 8 bases that match TRBD1. The CDR3 covers 16 residues. V gave up 3 bases and J gave up 1 base; unmatched junction bases: 7. Germline CDR1 and CDR2: MNHEY and SMNVEV (reference sequence). CDR3 bases: TGTGCCAGCAGTTTCATCCGACAGGGGCCCCAAGAGACCCAGTACTTC. Translated: CASSFIRQGPQETQYF.

J is TRBJ2-4 and V is TRBV9; TRBD1 might be the D (6 bases). Trimming shortened V by 3 bases and J by 7 bases, and 20 bases separated the two germline ends. This CDR3 region has 16 residues. Germline lookup yields CDR1 SGDLS and CDR2 YYNGEE. The CDR3 is CASSANRDTTSNIQYF. The CDR3 DNA is TGTGCCAGCAGCGCTAACCGGGACACAACTTCCAACATTCAGTACTTC. The full variable domain, completed using reference TRBV9 and TRBJ2-4, is DSGVTQTPKHLITATGQRVTLRCSPRSGDLSVYWYQQSLDQGLQFLIQYYNGEERAKGNILERFSAQQFPDLHSELNLSSLELGDSALYFCASSANRDTTSNIQYFGAGTRLSVL.

CDR3 sequence reads: CASSPDSGQGGHEQYF. The DNA of the CDR3 is TGTGCCAGCAGCCCCGACTCGGGACAGGGCGGTCACGAGCAGTACTTC. The V and J genes are TRBV7-9 and TRBJ2-7; 9 nucleotides line up with TRBD1. With 5 bases clipped from V and 5 bases from J, the junction kept 13 bases outside the gene matches. The CDR3 sequence is 16 residues long. The V gene's germline CDR1 is SEHNR and CDR2 FQNEAQ (reference sequence).

This clone was counted a single time. The chain has TRBV5-4 and TRBJ2-7, with 8 bases aligning to TRBD2. The CDR3 has 16 amino acids. Trimming took 3 bases from V and 1 from J; bases not matched to a gene: 9. Germline V gives CDR1 SGHNT, CDR2 YYREEE (reference sequence). The CDR3: CASSWGGGTRSYEQYF. CDR3 nucleotide sequence: TGTGCCAGCAGCTGGGGGGGTGGGACTAGGTCCTACGAGCAGTACTTC.

This clone was seen more than once but under ten times. The gene calls are TRBV3-1 (or the pseudogene TRBV3-2) and TRBJ1-6; D gene uncertain. V was cut by 4 bases and J by 9 bases, with 10 bases left in between. Germline CDR1 LGHDT, CDR2 YNNKEL (reference sequence). This CDR3 comprises 13 residues. DNA of the CDR3: TGTGCCAGCAGCCCCAGTCTTCGTTCACCCCTCCACTTT. Amino acid sequence: CASSPSLRSPLHF.

This clone was seen a handful of times. The chain employs TRBV5-6 and TRBJ1-2; TRBD1 agrees at 7 bases. The trim removed 3 bases at V and 0 bases at J, leaving 2 bases unmatched. This CDR3 region has 14 residues. CDR1 SGHDT and CDR2 YYEEEE come from the germline V gene. CDR3 sequence reads: CASSSGTANYGYTF. The CDR3 DNA reads TGTGCCAGCAGCTCTGGGACAGCTAACTATGGCTACACCTTC.